This passage covers 11 T cell receptor beta chains from one sample sequenced in a study of CD8 T cells in ankylosing spondylitis. TCRdb recomputed calls from the 5' RACE reads with MiXCR, one row per CDR3 protein. The top ten hold 7.5% to 9% of the sample, which has a few hundred thousand distinct CDR3 sequences, around 20% seen once. Sequenced input: blood, either unsorted or a sorted T cell fraction (not recorded which). The receptors shown here come from a male donor with ankylosing spondylitis or in good health (not recorded which).

In this sample, this clonotype turned up a few times. The genes are TRBV5-1 and TRBJ2-3; D is possibly TRBD2 (6 bases). Germline-derived CDR1 and CDR2 are SGHRS and YFSETQ. This CDR3 contains 13 residues. V lost 4 bases and J lost 0, with 6 bases in between. The CDR3 nucleotides read TGCGCCAGCAGCCGGGAGAGCACAGATACGCAGTATTTT. This translates into CASSRESTDTQYF. Full variable domain (outside the CDR3, taken from reference TRBV5-1 and TRBJ2-3): KAGVTQTPRYLIKTRGQQVTLSCSPISGHRSVSWYQQTPGQGLQFLFEYFSETQRNKGNFPGRFSGRQFSNSRSEMNVSTLELGDSALYLCASSRESTDTQYFGPGTRLTVL.

In its sample, this clonotype was seen many times. This chain uses TRBV15 with TRBJ2-7; D unresolved. Germline lookup yields CDR1 LNHNV and CDR2 YYDKDF (reference sequence). The CDR3 has 11 residues. CDR3 in amino acids: CATSREGNLCV. The CDR3 DNA reads as TGTGCCACCAGCAGAGAGGGCAACCTGTGCGTC.

This clonotype was observed a handful of times. The chain uses TRBV6-1 and TRBJ1-6; D not resolved. V was shortened by 6 bases and J by 0 bases, with 9 bases between the two germline ends. The CDR3 runs 15 residues. Germline V CDR1 and CDR2: MNHNS, SASEGT. CDR3 nucleotides: TGTGCCAGCAGCCCCGGGAGCTCCTATAATTCACCCCTCCACTTT. Protein sequence: CASSPGSSYNSPLHF.

The chain recombines TRBV5-6 with TRBJ2-2; D is uncertain. The CDR3 consists of 17 residues. CDR1 is SGHDT and CDR2 is YYEEEE in the germline V gene. The V end lost 1 base, the J end lost 2 bases, and 15 bases lay between the germline ends. CDR3 amino acids: CASSLQTEIINTGELFF. CDR3 bases: TGTGCCAGCAGCTTGCAAACGGAGATAATAAACACCGGGGAGCTGTTTTTT.

This clonotype appeared many times. The V and J genes are TRBV5-1 and TRBJ2-2, with no clear D. V lost 0 bases, J lost 1 base, and 4 bases lay in between. Germline CDR1 is SGHRS and CDR2 is YFSETQ. The CDR3 is 14 residues long. CDR3 in DNA: TGCGCCAGCAGCTTGGATCTGAACACCGGGGAGCTGTTTTTT. Its translation is CASSLDLNTGELFF.

The sample holds a few counts of this clonotype. The CDR3 DNA is TGCAGCGTTGAGGACAGATTGACGAACACCGGGGAGCTGTTTTTT. Amino acids: CSVEDRLTNTGELFF. The chain couples TRBV29-1 to TRBJ2-2; possible D gene TRBD1, 6 bases. Trimming took off 3 bases at V and 0 bases at J, with 11 bases between the two ends. Germline V lookup: CDR1 SQVTM, CDR2 ANQGSEA. The CDR3 runs to 15 residues.

The chain links TRBV12-3 or TRBV12-4 to TRBJ1-6, with TRBD1 as a possible D gene (5 bases). This CDR3 contains 14 residues. With 6 bases removed from V and 5 bases from J, the gap between germline ends came to 11 bases. The CDR3 protein is CASRKQANNSPLHF. The CDR3 DNA reads TGTGCCAGCAGGAAACAGGCGAATAATTCACCCCTCCACTTT.

This clonotype showed up just a few times. This chain uses TRBV20-1 with TRBJ2-3; 11 bases fit TRBD2. Trimming removed 3 bases from V and 4 bases from J; junction bases left unmatched: 9. The CDR3 consists of 16 residues. Germline V lookup: CDR1 DFQATT, CDR2 SNEGSKA (reference sequence). The CDR3 here is CSARNLAGGPPDTQYF. The CDR3 coding sequence is TGCAGTGCTAGGAATCTAGCGGGGGGCCCCCCAGATACGCAGTATTTT.

This rearrangement joins TRBV24-1 to TRBJ2-2, with TRBD2 identical over 11 bases. Germline lookup yields CDR1 KGHDR and CDR2 SFDVKD. V lost 7 bases, J lost 2 bases, and 8 bases stayed unmatched. The CDR3 covers 17 residues. This CDR3 reads CATSPSGRPPNTGELFF. For the CDR3, the DNA is TGTGCCACCAGCCCTAGCGGGAGGCCACCTAACACCGGGGAGCTGTTTTTT.

The chain joins TRBV30 to TRBJ2-7, with a possible D match to TRBD2 (6 bases). Germline V gene data show CDR1 as GTSNPN and CDR2 as SVGIG (reference sequence). V dropped 2 bases and J dropped 2 bases, with 10 bases sitting between them. The CDR3 extends over 13 amino acids. As DNA, the CDR3 is TGTGCCTGGAGTAGGGGACTCACCTACGAGCAGTACGTC. It codes for CAWSRGLTYEQYV.

This clonotype was detected only a few times. This chain links TRBV5-1 with TRBJ1-1; 7 bases align to TRBD1. Germline CDR1 and CDR2: SGHRS and YFSETQ. The CDR3 sequence is 15 residues long. J lost 0 bases, V lost 3 bases, and 5 bases had no gene match. CDR3 amino acids: CASSSQGTLNTEAFF. CDR3 nucleotides: TGCGCCAGCAGCTCACAGGGGACCCTGAACACTGAAGCTTTCTTT.